Listed below are T cell receptor beta chains from one sample, sequenced in a study of technical replicates of blood from four donors. Sequenced by immunoSEQ multiplex PCR; TCRdb stores in-frame clones only, minus some. The sample contains approximately 69,000 clones, around 97% of which appear only once. The sample taken for sequencing was T cells isolated from PBMCs. The receptor set was obtained from a human donor in good health. CDR3s include the opening cysteine and the closing phenylalanine or tryptophan. A D gene is named only where the DNA matches it firmly. Expanded clones get a size class; other rows say once, few or many, or leave the size out.

CDR3 protein | CDR3 DNA | J gene | clone size | V gene | CDR3 length | D gene
CASSYFRGSTEAFF | TGTGCCAGCAGTTACTTCAGGGGATCCACTGAAGCTTTCTTT | TRBJ1-1 | once | TRBV6-5 | 14 | -
CAWSVHGGNEQFF | TGTGCCTGGAGTGTACACGGGGGCAATGAGCAGTTCTTC | TRBJ2-1 | - | TRBV30 | 13 | -
CASSEALYLDEQYF | TGTGCCAGCAGTGAAGCGCTTTACTTGGACGAGCAGTACTTC | TRBJ2-7 | - | TRBV2 | 14 | -
CASSFGGLQQETQYF | TGTGCCAGCAGCTTCGGGGGTTTACAACAAGAGACCCAGTACTTC | TRBJ2-5 | once | TRBV11-2 | 15 | -
CASTLNREPNQPQHF | TGTGCCAGCACTCTGAACAGGGAACCAAATCAGCCCCAGCATTTT | TRBJ1-5 | - | TRBV6-1 | 15 | -
CASSLKQGAFTEAFF | TGTGCCAGCAGCCTCAAACAGGGGGCTTTCACTGAAGCTTTCTTT | TRBJ1-1 | - | TRBV5-6 | 15 | TRBD1
CASSRGQVNQPQHF | TGTGCCAGCAGCCGAGGACAGGTCAATCAGCCCCAGCATTTT | TRBJ1-5 | - | TRBV13 | 14 | TRBD1
CASSAGQGIQETQYF | TGTGCCAGCAGTGCGGGACAGGGAATACAAGAGACCCAGTACTTC | TRBJ2-5 | - | TRBV2 | 15 | TRBD1
CASSLSEGGSAHQGGEKLFF | TGTGCCAGCAGTTTATCGGAAGGGGGCTCGGCACACCAAGGAGGTGAAAAACTGTTTTTT | TRBJ1-4 | - | TRBV28 | 20 | TRBD1
CASSALSGELFF | TGTGCCAGCAGCGCGCTTAGCGGGGAGCTGTTTTTT | TRBJ2-2 | - | TRBV7-3 | 12 | -
CASSYQGGNTEAFF | TGTGCCAGCAGTTACCAGGGAGGGAACACTGAAGCTTTCTTT | TRBJ1-1 | - | TRBV6-5 | 14 | -
CASSLPTAYNEQFF | TGTGCCAGCTCACTTCCGACAGCCTACAATGAGCAGTTCTTC | TRBJ2-1 | once | TRBV18 | 14 | -
CASSSPGQGIHEQYF | TGCGCCAGCAGCTCACCGGGACAGGGGATCCACGAGCAGTACTTC | TRBJ2-7 | - | TRBV5-1 | 15 | TRBD1
CASSAFGGQETQYF | TGTGCCAGCAGTGCATTCGGAGGCCAAGAGACCCAGTACTTC | TRBJ2-5 | - | TRBV25-1 | 14 | -
CASSTDRLSYEQYF | TGCGCCAGCAGCACGGACAGGTTGTCCTACGAGCAGTACTTC | TRBJ2-7 | once | TRBV5-1 | 14 | TRBD1
CASRRIRDRGGGYTF | TGTGCCAGCAGGCGTATCCGGGACAGGGGAGGCGGCTACACCTTC | TRBJ1-2 | - | TRBV11-2 | 15 | TRBD1
CASSLDVTENTEAFF | TGTGCCAGCAGCTTGGACGTTACAGAGAACACTGAAGCTTTCTTT | TRBJ1-1 | - | TRBV5-4 | 15 | -
CASSISGVHYNSPLHF | TGTGCCAGTAGTATATCGGGGGTACATTATAATTCACCCCTCCACTTT | TRBJ1-6 | once | TRBV19 | 16 | -
CASSPRGSRLADTDTQYF | TGTGCCAGCTCACCACGAGGTTCAAGACTAGCGGATACAGATACGCAGTATTTT | TRBJ2-3 | once | TRBV18 | 18 | TRBD2
CASSLSMGGASETQYF | TGTGCCAGCAGTTTGTCTATGGGGGGGGCATCAGAGACCCAGTACTTC | TRBJ2-5 | - | TRBV28 | 16 | -
CAVQPGTGGRGDTEAFF | TGTGCCGTCCAACCCGGGACAGGGGGCCGAGGGGACACTGAAGCTTTCTTT | TRBJ1-1 | once | TRBV10-3 | 17 | TRBD1
CASSNPGQGNTEAFF | TGTGCCAGCAGTAACCCGGGACAGGGGAACACTGAAGCTTTCTTT | TRBJ1-1 | - | TRBV28 | 15 | TRBD1
CASSRVAETQYF | TGCGCCAGCAGCCGCGTTGCAGAGACCCAGTACTTC | TRBJ2-5 | once | TRBV5-1 | 12 | -
CASSSQPGLAGNEQFF | TGTGCCAGCAGTTCGCAACCGGGACTAGCGGGTAATGAGCAGTTCTTC | TRBJ2-1 | - | TRBV6-5 | 16 | TRBD2
CASSTRTGRSSYEQYF | TGTGCCAGCAGCACGAGGACAGGTAGGAGCTCCTACGAGCAGTACTTC | TRBJ2-7 | once | TRBV5-4 | 16 | TRBD1
CASSLGGQGWTPLHF | TGTGCCAGCAGCTTAGGAGGACAGGGTTGGACACCCCTCCACTTT | TRBJ1-6 | - | TRBV7-9 | 15 | TRBD1
CASSLRPESFDEQFF | TGTGCCAGCAGCTTAAGGCCGGAGTCCTTCGATGAGCAGTTCTTC | TRBJ2-1 | - | TRBV5-4 | 15 | -
CASSLEGRGPQHF | TGCGCCAGCAGCTTGGAAGGGAGGGGGCCCCAGCATTTT | TRBJ1-5 | - | TRBV5-1 | 13 | -
CASSPGLAGDTQYF | TGCGCCAGCAGCCCGGGACTAGCGGGAGATACGCAGTATTTT | TRBJ2-3 | - | TRBV5-1 | 14 | TRBD2
CASSFRVGNQPQHF | TGTGCCAGCAGTTTTCGGGTCGGCAATCAGCCCCAGCATTTT | TRBJ1-5 | - | TRBV28 | 14 | -
CASTGLAGNNEQFF | TGTGCCAGCACCGGACTAGCGGGAAACAATGAGCAGTTCTTC | TRBJ2-1 | - | TRBV11-2 | 14 | TRBD2
CSVVGVGNQPQHF | TGCAGCGTTGTAGGGGTGGGCAATCAGCCCCAGCATTTT | TRBJ1-5 | - | TRBV29-1 | 13 | -
CASSRPGGVRTEAFF | TGTGCCAGCTCTAGACCCGGCGGGGTGAGGACTGAAGCTTTCTTT | TRBJ1-1 | - | TRBV18 | 15 | -
CASSARRELGEQYF | TGTGCCAGCAGCGCAAGGCGGGAGCTCGGCGAGCAGTACTTC | TRBJ2-7 | - | TRBV9 | 14 | TRBD2
CASSFAGGAYNEQFF | TGTGCCAGCAGTTTCGCGGGAGGGGCCTACAATGAGCAGTTCTTC | TRBJ2-1 | - | TRBV28 | 15 | TRBD2
CASSQDPGGAGIWTGELFF | TGCGCCAGCAGCCAAGATCCAGGTGGCGCGGGGATCTGGACCGGGGAGCTGTTTTTT | TRBJ2-2 | - | TRBV4-1 | 19 | -
CASSLAGGTYEQYF | TGTGCCAGCAGCTTAGCTGGCGGAACCTACGAGCAGTACTTC | TRBJ2-7 | - | TRBV11-2 | 14 | -
CASSVRAGRSYSNQPQHF | TGTGCCAGCAGTGTCCGAGCGGGCAGGAGTTATAGCAATCAGCCCCAGCATTTT | TRBJ1-5 | - | TRBV2 | 18 | -
CASSSYSGANVLTF | TGTGCCAGCAGCTCTTACTCTGGGGCCAACGTCCTGACTTTC | TRBJ2-6 | - | TRBV11-3 | 14 | -
CASSLVPSAGGRQETQYF | TGTGCCAGCAGCTTAGTACCTTCGGCGGGAGGGCGCCAAGAGACCCAGTACTTC | TRBJ2-5 | - | TRBV11-1 | 18 | TRBD2
CASSMQLAGDTYEQYF | TGTGCCAGTAGTATGCAACTAGCGGGGGATACCTACGAGCAGTACTTC | TRBJ2-7 | - | TRBV19 | 16 | TRBD2
CASSPYHSGTDYGYTF | TGTGCCAGTAGTCCATACCACTCGGGGACAGACTATGGCTACACCTTC | TRBJ1-2 | - | TRBV19 | 16 | TRBD1
CASSLWRTALQETQYF | TGTGCCAGCAGCTTATGGCGCACAGCACTCCAAGAGACCCAGTACTTC | TRBJ2-5 | - | TRBV7-9 | 16 | -
CASSSKSSYNEQFF | TGTGCCAGCAGTTCGAAGAGCTCCTACAATGAGCAGTTCTTC | TRBJ2-1 | - | TRBV6-5 | 14 | -
CASSQPSGGTDTQYF | TGCGCCAGCAGCCAACCGTCGGGAGGCACAGATACGCAGTATTTT | TRBJ2-3 | - | TRBV4-1 | 15 | -
CASSPTSGDHNEQFF | TGCGCCAGCAGCCCGACTAGCGGGGACCACAATGAGCAGTTCTTC | TRBJ2-1 | once | TRBV5-1 | 15 | TRBD2
CASSFHGGSEAFF | TGCGCCAGCAGCTTTCATGGGGGGTCTGAAGCTTTCTTT | TRBJ1-1 | - | TRBV5-1 | 13 | -
CASKDGLKGLEAFF | TGTGCCAGCAAAGATGGGTTAAAGGGGCTTGAAGCTTTCTTT | TRBJ1-1 | - | TRBV2 | 14 | -
CASSDSGRGDEQFF | TGTGCCAGCAGTGACAGCGGGAGAGGTGACGAGCAGTTCTTC | TRBJ2-1 | once | TRBV6-1 | 14 | TRBD2
CASSLRAGTSPEGQYF | TGTGCCAGCAGCCTCCGGGCCGGGACTAGCCCCGAGGGGCAGTACTTC | TRBJ2-7 | - | TRBV13 | 16 | TRBD2
CASSLFAGRFETEAFF | TGTGCCAGCAGTTTATTTGCAGGGAGGTTTGAAACTGAAGCTTTCTTT | TRBJ1-1 | - | TRBV28 | 16 | -
CASTSWEVGGTEAFF | TGTGCCAGTACCTCCTGGGAGGTTGGGGGAACTGAAGCTTTCTTT | TRBJ1-1 | - | TRBV19 | 15 | -
CASSGLAGVAEQFF | TGTGCCAGCAGTGGACTAGCGGGAGTCGCTGAGCAGTTCTTC | TRBJ2-1 | - | TRBV6-5 | 14 | TRBD2
CASSLTGGRYNEQFF | TGTGCCAGCAGCTTAACAGGGGGAAGATACAATGAGCAGTTCTTC | TRBJ2-1 | once | TRBV7-3 | 15 | -
CASHSRDGMNTEAFF | TGTGCCAGCCACTCCAGGGATGGGATGAACACTGAAGCTTTCTTT | TRBJ1-1 | - | TRBV19 | 15 | -
CASSQDEGGYSTDTQYF | TGTGCCAGCAGCCAAGATGAAGGGGGCTATAGCACAGATACGCAGTATTTT | TRBJ2-3 | - | TRBV4-2 | 17 | TRBD1
CASSLGLDNTEAFF | TGCGCCAGCAGCTTGGGACTTGACAACACTGAAGCTTTCTTT | TRBJ1-1 | few | TRBV5-1 | 14 | -